These T cell receptor beta chains were read from a single sample in a study of T cell changes during pregnancy in multiple sclerosis. The data were produced by immunoSEQ multiplex PCR, yet TCRdb's version contains in-frame clones alone and is incomplete. The table includes 79,000 or so clones, over 85% detected once. Sequencing was performed on CD4+ T cells from peripheral blood mononuclear cells, taken before pregnancy. These receptors originate from a female donor with multiple sclerosis, enrolled in a pregnancy study. The conserved cysteine and the conserved F or W are not part of the CDR3 here. Rows may omit the clone size; those that give it use once, few, many or a size class.

>.|TRBJ1-2|TRBV5-6
ASSSGTGVGYT
>.|TRBJ2-1|TRBV11-3
ASSFGGVSYNEQF
>.|TRBJ1-1|TRBV30
AWKKALGQEAF
>.|TRBJ1-6|TRBV6-1
ASSEIVARSSGNSPLH
>.|TRBJ2-3|TRBV10-3
AISEWGADTQY
>.|TRBJ1-1|TRBV6-5
ASNQQGAMNTEAF
>.|TRBJ1-4|TRBV27
ASSYAGTAEKLF
>.|TRBJ2-2|TRBV7-3
ASSPVSTGELF
>.|TRBJ2-5|TRBV5-4
ASSLGTDRGRETQY
>once|TRBJ2-1|TRBV9
ASSTSGVSLEQF
>.|TRBJ1-2|TRBV6-6
ASGTIDGYT
>.|TRBJ2-7|TRBV6-6
ASSYTYKRDPYEQY
>.|TRBJ2-2|TRBV30
AWSVGGQGSGELF
>.|TRBJ2-7|TRBV28
ASSLRTGVYEQY
>once|TRBJ2-7|TRBV5-1
ASSSQGNGEQY
>.|TRBJ1-2|TRBV9
ASSVARAGEDGYT
>once|TRBJ2-2|TRBV2
ASSLTRQGTGELF
>once|TRBJ1-2|TRBV11-2
ASSFSRDRDYGYT
>once|TRBJ2-1|TRBV19
ASRTSGPINEQF
>.|TRBJ2-2|TRBV2
AGRLAVNTGELF
>.|TRBJ1-2|TRBV5-8
ASRFGRGDT
>.|TRBJ1-4|TRBV28
ASSLWSSATNEKLF
>.|TRBJ2-1|TRBV18
ASSPPSRYNEQF
>.|TRBJ2-3|TRBV11-2
ASSISTSGRLDTQY
>.|TRBJ1-1|TRBV19
ASSIEAPTRAEAF
>.|TRBJ1-2|TRBV28
ASIQGGPEGYT
>.|TRBJ1-2|TRBV6-6
ASSYRGFNYGYT
>.|TRBJ2-1|TRBV5-1
ASRRWGTYSYNEQF
>.|TRBJ2-2|TRBV19
ASKSGANTGELF
>.|TRBJ1-1|TRBV12-5
ASGLVLGEVANTEAF
>once|TRBJ1-1|TRBV13
ASSLVVTRAF
>.|TRBJ1-5|TRBV6-1
ASTDSYNQPQH
>.|TRBJ1-1|TRBV7-9
ASSLSFRENTEAF
>.|TRBJ1-6|TRBV30
AWGATDSPLH
>.|TRBJ2-3|TRBV6-1
ASRTDRGQGDTQY
>.|TRBJ2-1|TRBV14
ASSQRLAGTNEQF
>.|TRBJ1-1|TRBV2
ASRGSRPGLAF
>.|TRBJ2-7|TRBV27
ASRFGQGNEQY
>.|TRBJ2-3|TRBV7-3
ASSAYSGLANTDTQY
>.|TRBJ1-5|TRBV7-9
ASSRDGWGGPFQPQH
>.|TRBJ2-7|TRBV2
ASVPGTVSYEQY
>few|TRBJ1-2|TRBV19
ASSNQGMDYGYT
>.|TRBJ1-2|TRBV7-9
ASSSGGTVGYT
>.|TRBJ1-1|TRBV7-8
ASSLAQAGIFRNTEAF
>.|TRBJ2-1|TRBV10-3
ASRLGAGGLDEQF
>.|TRBJ1-1|TRBV9
ASSVHLGEAF
>.|TRBJ2-1|TRBV30
AWSAAGGSYNEQF
>.|TRBJ2-1|TRBV27
ASSSTGGGYNEQF
>.|TRBJ2-1|TRBV2
ASSAGTGAYNEQF
>.|TRBJ2-2|TRBV7-7
ASSRGSGSGSGTGELF